The clone carrying this TCR beta chain was observed at least ten times. Its target is unknown. The sample comes from a study of shared clonotypes between healthy human individuals. Study at large: Contributing individuals were two females and three males aged 18 to 49.

Study observations and caveats: Enrolling few donors narrowed the genetic and exposure-history diversity that was represented. Sequencing depth was expected to affect clonotype sharing among donors.

Repertoires were generated with immunoSEQ multiplex PCR, while TCRdb's copy carries only in-frame clones and drops some. Of roughly 95,000 clones detected, over 40% appear once; the ten largest clones hold more than 13%. This CDR3 comprises 18 residues. Looked up from germline, CDR1 is SGDLS and CDR2 is YYNGEE. Unmatched junction bases numbered 14, after V lost 7 bases and J lost 6 bases. The unsorted samples had approximately 90 million PBMCs used for genomic DNA. This rearrangement joins TRBV9 to TRBJ2-2, with TRBD2 matching over 14 bases. Material for sequencing was PBMCs. The clonotype originates from a woman in her forties in good health. Some clones in this sample may be carry-over from other donors' samples. Here the CDR3 DNA reads TGTGCCAGCTCCGGGGACAGGGGACTAGCGGGAGAGTCCGGGGAGCTGTTTTTT. Translation gives CASSGDRGLAGESGELFF. The complete variable domain, with remaining parts taken from reference TRBV9 and TRBJ2-2, reads DSGVTQTPKHLITATGQRVTLRCSPRSGDLSVYWYQQSLDQGLQFLIQYYNGEERAKGNILERFSAQQFPDLHSELNLSSLELGDSALYFCASSGDRGLAGESGELFFGEGSRLTVL.